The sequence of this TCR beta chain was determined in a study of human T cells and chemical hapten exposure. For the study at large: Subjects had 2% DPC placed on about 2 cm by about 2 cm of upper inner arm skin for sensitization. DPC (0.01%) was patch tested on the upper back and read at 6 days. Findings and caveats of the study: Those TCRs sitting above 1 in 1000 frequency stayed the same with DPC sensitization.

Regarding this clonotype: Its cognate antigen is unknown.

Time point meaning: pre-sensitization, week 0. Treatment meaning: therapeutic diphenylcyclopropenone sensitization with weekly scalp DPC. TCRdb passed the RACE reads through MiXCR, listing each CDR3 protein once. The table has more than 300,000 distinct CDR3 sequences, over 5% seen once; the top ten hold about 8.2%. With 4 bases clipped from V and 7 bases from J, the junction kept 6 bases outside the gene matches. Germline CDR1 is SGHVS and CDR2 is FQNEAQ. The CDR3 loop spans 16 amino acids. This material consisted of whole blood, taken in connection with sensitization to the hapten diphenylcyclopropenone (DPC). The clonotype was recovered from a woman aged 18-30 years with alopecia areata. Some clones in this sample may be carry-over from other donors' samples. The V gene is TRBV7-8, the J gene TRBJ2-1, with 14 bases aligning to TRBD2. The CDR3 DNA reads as TGTGCCAGCAGCTCCGCTCGACTAGCGGGGGGGAATGAGCAGTTCTTC. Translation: CASSSARLAGGNEQFF.